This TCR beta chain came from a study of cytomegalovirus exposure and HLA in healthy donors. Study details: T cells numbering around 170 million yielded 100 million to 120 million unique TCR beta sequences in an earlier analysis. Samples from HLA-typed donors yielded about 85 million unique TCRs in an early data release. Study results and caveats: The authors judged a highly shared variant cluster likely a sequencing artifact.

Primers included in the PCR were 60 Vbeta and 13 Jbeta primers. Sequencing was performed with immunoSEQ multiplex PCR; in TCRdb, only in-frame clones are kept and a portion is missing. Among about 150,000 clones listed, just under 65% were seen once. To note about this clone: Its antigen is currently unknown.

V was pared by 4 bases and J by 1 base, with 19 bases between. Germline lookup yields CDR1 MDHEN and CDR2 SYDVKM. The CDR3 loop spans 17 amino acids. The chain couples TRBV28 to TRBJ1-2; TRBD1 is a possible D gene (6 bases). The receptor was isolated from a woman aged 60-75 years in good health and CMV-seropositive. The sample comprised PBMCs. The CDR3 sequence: CASSSTIGAGVNYGYTF. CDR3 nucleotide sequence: TGTGCCAGCAGTTCAACGATCGGCGCAGGGGTTAACTATGGCTACACCTTC.